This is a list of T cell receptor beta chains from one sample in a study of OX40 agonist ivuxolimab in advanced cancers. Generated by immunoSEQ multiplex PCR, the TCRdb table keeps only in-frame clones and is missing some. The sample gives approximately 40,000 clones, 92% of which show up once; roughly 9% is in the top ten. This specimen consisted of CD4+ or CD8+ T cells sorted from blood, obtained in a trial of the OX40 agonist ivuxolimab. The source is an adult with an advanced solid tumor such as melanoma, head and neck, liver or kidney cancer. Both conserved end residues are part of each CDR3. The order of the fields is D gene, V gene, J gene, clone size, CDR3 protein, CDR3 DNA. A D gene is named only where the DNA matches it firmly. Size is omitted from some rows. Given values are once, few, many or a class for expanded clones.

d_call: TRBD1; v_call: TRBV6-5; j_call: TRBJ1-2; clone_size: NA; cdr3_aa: CASSGGQGFDYTF; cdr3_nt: TGTGCCAGCAGTGGGGGACAGGGGTTTGACTACACCTTC
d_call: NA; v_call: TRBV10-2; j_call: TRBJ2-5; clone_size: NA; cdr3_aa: CASSPGPQETQYF; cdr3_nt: TGCGCCAGCAGCCCGGGACCCCAAGAGACCCAGTACTTC
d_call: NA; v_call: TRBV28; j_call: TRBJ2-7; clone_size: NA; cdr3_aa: CASSEAYEQYF; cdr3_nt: TGTGCCAGCAGTGAGGCCTACGAGCAGTACTTC
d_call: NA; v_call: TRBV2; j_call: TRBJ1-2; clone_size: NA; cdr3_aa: CASSEAYAGYTF; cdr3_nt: TGTGCCAGCAGTGAAGCGTACGCTGGCTACACCTTC
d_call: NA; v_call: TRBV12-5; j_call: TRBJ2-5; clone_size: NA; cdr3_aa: CASGSGETQYF; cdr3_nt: TGTGCTAGTGGATCCGGAGAGACCCAGTACTTC
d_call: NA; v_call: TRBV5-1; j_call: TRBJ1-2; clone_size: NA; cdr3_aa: CASSFGASGYTF; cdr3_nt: TGCGCCAGCAGCTTCGGGGCCAGTGGCTACACCTTC
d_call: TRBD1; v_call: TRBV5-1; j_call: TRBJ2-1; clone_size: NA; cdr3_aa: CASSLGNSGTGDNEQFF; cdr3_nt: TGCGCCAGCAGCTTGGGGAATTCCGGAACAGGGGACAATGAGCAGTTCTTC
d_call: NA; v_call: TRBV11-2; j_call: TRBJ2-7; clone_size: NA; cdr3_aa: CASSFGRVYEQYF; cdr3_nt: TGTGCCAGCAGCTTCGGAAGGGTCTACGAGCAGTACTTC
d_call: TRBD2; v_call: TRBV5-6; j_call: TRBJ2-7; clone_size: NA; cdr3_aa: CASSLGTSGAYEQYF; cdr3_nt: TGTGCCAGCAGCTTGGGGACTAGCGGCGCCTACGAGCAGTACTTC
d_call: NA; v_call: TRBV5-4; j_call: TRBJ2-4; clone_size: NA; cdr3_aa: CASSSSGQLVHDIQYF; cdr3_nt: TGTGCCAGCAGCTCTTCGGGACAACTGGTTCATGACATTCAGTACTTC
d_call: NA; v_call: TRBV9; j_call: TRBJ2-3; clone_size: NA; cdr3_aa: CASSVLGTALPRTDTQYF; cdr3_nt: TGTGCCAGCAGCGTCCTGGGGACGGCTTTACCACGCACAGATACGCAGTATTTT
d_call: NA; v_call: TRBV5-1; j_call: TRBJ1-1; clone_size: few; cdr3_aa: CASSLAPVHHMNTEAFF; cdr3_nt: TGCGCCAGCAGCTTGGCCCCGGTCCACCACATGAACACTGAAGCTTTCTTT
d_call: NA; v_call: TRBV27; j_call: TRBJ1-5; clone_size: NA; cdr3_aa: CASSSGLHSNQPQHF; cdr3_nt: TGTGCCAGCAGTTCCGGACTTCATAGCAATCAGCCCCAGCATTTT
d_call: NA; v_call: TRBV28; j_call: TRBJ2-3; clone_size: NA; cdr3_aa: CASKPSASTDTQYF; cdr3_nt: TGTGCCAGCAAGCCTAGCGCAAGCACAGATACGCAGTATTTT
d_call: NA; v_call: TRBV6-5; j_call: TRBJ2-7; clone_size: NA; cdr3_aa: CASSFRLASAEQYF; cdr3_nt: TGTGCCAGCAGTTTCCGCCTAGCGAGTGCCGAGCAGTACTTC
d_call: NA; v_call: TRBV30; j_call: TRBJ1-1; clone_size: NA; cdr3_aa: CAWEPGQNTEAFF; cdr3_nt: TGTGCCTGGGAGCCGGGACAGAACACTGAAGCTTTCTTT
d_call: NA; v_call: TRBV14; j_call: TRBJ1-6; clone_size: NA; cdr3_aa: CASSLISYNSPLHF; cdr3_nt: TGTGCCAGCAGCCTCATCAGCTATAATTCACCCCTCCACTTT
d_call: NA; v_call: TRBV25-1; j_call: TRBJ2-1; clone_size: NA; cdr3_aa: CASSNARFYNEQFF; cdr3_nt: TGTGCCAGCAGTAATGCTCGGTTCTACAATGAGCAGTTCTTC